Following are 10 T cell receptor beta chains from one sample sequenced in a study of blood T cell repertoires in COVID-19 (dated by TCRdb to the early 2020s). Libraries were prepared through the immunoSEQ multiplex PCR assay. TCRdb retrieved this table from immuneACCESS and kept in-frame rearrangements only. Not all clones are present; in checked studies, unresolved V genes account for under half, and no reason is known for the remainder. Present in this sample are under 150,000 clones, roughly 76% of which were seen just once. In total, the top ten clones hold 13% of the sample. Sequencing was done on a sample of peripheral blood. These receptors all stem from an elderly man with acute or convalescent COVID-19.

CDR3 in amino acids: CAMTRGLDNYGYTF. In nucleotides, the CDR3 is TGTGCCATGACGAGGGGGCTTGATAACTATGGCTACACCTTC. V gene TRBV10-3 combines with J gene TRBJ1-2; 7 bases map to TRBD1. V shed 9 bases, J shed 1 base, and the junction held 8 bases outside the gene matches. The CDR3 contains 14 residues. Germline V lookup: CDR1 ENHRY, CDR2 SYGVKD.

This rearrangement joins TRBV5-1 to TRBJ1-4; 11 bases map to TRBD1. Per germline, CDR1 SGHRS and CDR2 YFSETQ. The junction had 11 bases not matched to a gene; V was cut back by 6 bases and J by 7 bases. The CDR3 is 16 amino acids. The CDR3 sequence is CASNTGQGGIGEKLFF. The CDR3 region has the DNA TGCGCCAGCAACACGGGACAGGGGGGTATAGGTGAAAAACTGTTTTTT.

The chain has TRBV3-1 (or the pseudogene TRBV3-2) and TRBJ1-1, with D possibly being TRBD1 (6 bases). V lost 7 bases, J lost 1 base, and 16 bases lay in between. The CDR3 has 15 residues. In germline, CDR1 is LGHDT, CDR2 YNNKEL (reference sequence). This CDR3 reads CASNLGDRKNTEAFF. The CDR3 DNA reads as TGTGCCAGCAACCTAGGAGACAGGAAGAACACTGAAGCTTTCTTT.

CDR3 region: CSVWLGTQYF. CDR3 coding DNA: TGCAGCGTTTGGTTGGGCACGCAGTATTTT. The chain employs TRBV29-1 and TRBJ2-3, with D unclear. CDR3 length: 10 amino acids. Trimming pared 5 bases from V and 9 bases from J, leaving 9 bases between. The V gene's germline CDR1 is SQVTM and CDR2 ANQGSEA.

This chain uses TRBV9 with TRBJ1-5, with D perhaps TRBD1 (5 bases). This CDR3 spans 15 amino acids. The germline V and J ends were trimmed by 0 bases and 4 bases, with 11 bases remaining between them. Germline lookup yields CDR1 SGDLS and CDR2 YYNGEE. CDR3 protein: CASSVGGRENQPQHF. The DNA of the CDR3 is TGTGCCAGCAGCGTAGGAGGCAGGGAAAATCAGCCCCAGCATTTT.

The gene calls are TRBV24-1 and TRBJ2-1, with D perhaps TRBD1 (5 bases). This CDR3 spans 16 amino acids. The germline V gene has CDR1 KGHDR and CDR2 SFDVKD. V was clipped by 0 bases and J by 5 bases, with 13 bases between them. The CDR3 nucleotides are TGTGCCACCAGTGATTTGAAAGGGGTAGACGACAATGAGCAGTTCTTC. Its translation: CATSDLKGVDDNEQFF.

The chain uses TRBV7-9 and TRBJ2-7; TRBD1 might be the D (6 bases). This CDR3 has 16 amino acids. V lost 1 base and J lost 1, with 14 bases in between. CDR1 and CDR2 (germline): SEHNR, FQNEAQ (reference sequence). The CDR3 DNA is TGTGCCAGCAGCTTAGGAAGACAGGCATTTTCCTACGAGCAGTACTTC. Translating gives CASSLGRQAFSYEQYF.

The rearrangement uses TRBV28 and TRBJ2-1; D remains unclear. In germline, CDR1 is MDHEN, CDR2 SYDVKM. The CDR3 spans 12 residues. With 6 bases removed from V and 7 bases from J, the gap between germline ends came to 10 bases. CDR3 sequence: CASRPNRNEQFF. DNA for the CDR3: TGTGCCAGCAGACCGAATCGGAATGAGCAGTTCTTC.

The genes are TRBV10-3 and TRBJ2-7; TRBD2 aligns across 8 bases. J gave up 6 bases and V 3 bases, and 7 bases lay outside the gene matches. Germline lookup yields CDR1 ENHRY and CDR2 SYGVKD. The CDR3 has 14 residues. The CDR3 bases are TGTGCCATCAGTGACTCGCGGGGGGCAGGCGAGCAGTACTTC. Translating gives CAISDSRGAGEQYF.

This clone was observed a few times. V usage is TRBV28 and J usage is TRBJ2-4, with no clear D. Germline values: CDR1 MDHEN, CDR2 SYDVKM. V was trimmed by 7 bases and J by 1 base, leaving 2 bases between them. The CDR3 is 11 residues long. The CDR3 reads CASTAKNIQYF. The CDR3 DNA sequence: TGTGCCAGCACGGCCAAAAACATTCAGTACTTC.